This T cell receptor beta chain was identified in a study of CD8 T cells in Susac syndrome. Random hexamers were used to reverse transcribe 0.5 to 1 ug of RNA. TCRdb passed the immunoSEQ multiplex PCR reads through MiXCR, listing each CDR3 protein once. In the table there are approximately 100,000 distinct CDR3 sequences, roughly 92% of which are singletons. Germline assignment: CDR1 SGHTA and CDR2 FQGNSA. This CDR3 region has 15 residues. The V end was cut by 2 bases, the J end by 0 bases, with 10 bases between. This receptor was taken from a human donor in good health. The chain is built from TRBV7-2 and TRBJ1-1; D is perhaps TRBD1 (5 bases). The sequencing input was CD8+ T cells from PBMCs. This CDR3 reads CASSLRGGMNTEAFF. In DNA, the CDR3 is TGTGCCAGCAGCTTACGGGGGGGGATGAACACTGAAGCTTTCTTT.